Listed below are T cell receptor beta chains from one sample, sequenced in a study of early stage breast cancer tumors. Clones were sequenced by immunoSEQ multiplex PCR, and TCRdb holds only the in-frame ones, with some missing. Of about 51,000 clones in the sample, around four fifths are singletons; the top ten hold around 3.6%. The source material was blood. The receptors were gathered from a person aged 35-55 years with breast cancer. CDR3s include the opening cysteine and the closing phenylalanine or tryptophan. A D gene is named only where the DNA matches it firmly. The size of a clone is reported for some rows only, either as once, few or many, or as a class for expanded clones.

>TRBV30|NA|NA|TRBJ2-5
CAGGRGETQYF
TGTGCCGGGGGGAGGGGGGAGACCCAGTACTTC
>TRBV6-4|TRBD2|NA|TRBJ2-7
CASSDGKREGSYEQYF
TGTGCCAGCAGTGACGGCAAGCGGGAGGGCTCCTACGAGCAGTACTTC
>TRBV7-9|NA|NA|TRBJ1-1
CASSPTDRRNTEAFF
TGTGCCAGCAGTCCTACCGACAGACGGAACACTGAAGCTTTCTTT
>TRBV6-5|TRBD1|NA|TRBJ2-7
CASRPLGTGYYEQYF
TGTGCCAGCAGACCCCTTGGGACAGGGTACTACGAGCAGTACTTC
>TRBV7-7|NA|NA|TRBJ1-2
CASSLPAGSAGYTF
TGTGCTAGCAGCTTACCCGCAGGCTCCGCGGGCTACACCTTC
>TRBV7-9|TRBD2|NA|TRBJ2-1
CASSLLRLAVYNEQFF
TGTGCCAGCAGCCTCCTCCGACTAGCGGTATACAATGAGCAGTTCTTC
>TRBV4-1|NA|NA|TRBJ1-1
CASSQEVKVRVGTEAFF
TGCGCCAGCAGCCAAGAAGTAAAGGTCAGGGTAGGGACTGAAGCTTTCTTT
>TRBV7-2|NA|NA|TRBJ2-1
CASSPRPGNEQFF
TGTGCCAGCAGCCCCCGACCAGGCAATGAGCAGTTCTTC
>TRBV5-1|TRBD2|NA|TRBJ2-7
CASSPGRGAYEQYF
TGCGCCAGCAGCCCGGGACGGGGGGCCTACGAGCAGTACTTC
>TRBV12-5|NA|NA|TRBJ2-3
CASARDLTTDTQYF
TGTGCTAGTGCTCGGGACCTCACCACAGATACGCAGTATTTT
>TRBV4-2|NA|NA|TRBJ1-4
CASSQEGVRSLEKLFF
TGTGCCAGCAGCCAAGAGGGCGTAAGGTCCTTAGAAAAACTGTTTTTT
>TRBV5-1|TRBD2|NA|TRBJ2-7
CASTGLAGDRGEQYF
TGCGCCAGCACGGGGCTAGCGGGAGACCGGGGCGAGCAGTACTTC
>TRBV19|NA|NA|TRBJ1-1
CASSTGETVNTEAFF
TGTGCCAGTAGTACGGGCGAGACAGTTAACACTGAAGCTTTCTTT
>TRBV13|NA|NA|TRBJ1-4
CASSLLGEKLFF
TGTGCCAGCAGCCTACTGGGTGAAAAACTGTTTTTT
>TRBV11-2|TRBD2|NA|TRBJ2-5
CASRRVGLAGGETQYF
TGTGCCAGCAGGAGGGTGGGACTAGCGGGGGGAGAGACCCAGTACTTC
>TRBV9|NA|once|TRBJ2-3
CASSAGFTDTQYF
TGTGCCAGCAGCGCGGGCTTCACAGATACGCAGTATTTT
>TRBV28|NA|NA|TRBJ1-2
CASSLPQGNVYGYTF
TGTGCCAGCAGTTTACCCCAGGGGAATGTGTACGGCTACACCTTC
>TRBV6-6|NA|NA|TRBJ1-1
CASSYVNTEAFF
TGTGCCAGCAGTTACGTGAACACTGAAGCTTTCTTT
>TRBV25-1|NA|NA|TRBJ2-5
CASSDVRKQETQYF
TGTGCCAGCAGTGACGTCAGGAAGCAAGAGACCCAGTACTTC
>TRBV15|NA|NA|TRBJ1-2
CATSGGTEGRAYGYTF
TGTGCCACCAGCGGCGGGACCGAGGGGAGAGCCTATGGCTACACCTTC
>TRBV29-1|NA|NA|TRBJ2-2
CSVLPQAGELFF
TGCAGCGTGTTACCACAGGCCGGGGAGCTGTTTTTT
>TRBV2|NA|once|TRBJ2-3
CASSDLVQYF
TGTGCCAGCTCGGACCTTGTGCAGTATTTT
>TRBV7-2|NA|NA|TRBJ2-1
CASSLEGRSSYNEQFF
TGTGCCAGCAGCTTAGAGGGGCGGAGCTCCTACAATGAGCAGTTCTTC
>TRBV5-3|NA|once|TRBJ2-1
CARSLRRGSSGYNEQFF
TGTGCCAGAAGCTTAAGACGGGGGAGCTCGGGTTACAATGAGCAGTTCTTC
>TRBV5-1|TRBD2|NA|TRBJ2-1
CASRFSGYEQFF
TGCGCCAGCAGATTTAGCGGGTATGAGCAGTTCTTC
>TRBV9|NA|NA|TRBJ1-1
CASSDDPGDTEAFF
TGTGCCAGCAGCGACGACCCAGGGGACACTGAAGCTTTCTTT
>TRBV2|TRBD1|NA|TRBJ2-7
CASTWTGSSYEQYF
TGTGCCAGCACCTGGACAGGGAGCTCCTACGAGCAGTACTTC
>TRBV6-5|NA|NA|TRBJ2-3
CASRTGTDTQYF
TGTGCCAGCAGGACGGGGACAGATACGCAGTATTTT
>TRBV7-3|NA|NA|TRBJ1-5
CASSCPLGGNQPQHF
TGTGCCAGCAGCTGCCCGTTAGGTGGCAATCAGCCCCAGCATTTT